This T cell receptor beta chain was captured by sequencing in a study of prognosis after radiotherapy for stage I lung cancer. Two-round multiplex PCR, the amplification method, yielded TCR beta CDR3 from genomic DNA. During first-round PCR, primers specific to each TRBV and TRBJ gene were used. From the multiplex PCR reads, TCRdb called clonotypes with MiXCR, one entry per CDR3 protein. Here the sample spans fewer than 65,000 distinct CDR3 sequences, about 32% being singletons. This clonotype was detected many times. V was clipped by 3 bases and J by 10 bases, with 19 bases between them. CDR1 is MNHGY, CDR2 SVAAGI, per germline. The CDR3 is 15 amino acids.

The sequence was collected from a donor of 50 years or more with non-small cell lung cancer. The chain links TRBV6-9 to TRBJ2-1, with D perhaps TRBD2 (6 bases). The source was PBMCs, collected before or after stereotactic body radiation therapy (not recorded which). CDR3: CASSYEVSGEGEQFF. As DNA, the CDR3 is TGTGCCAGCAGTTACGAAGTGTCGGGGGAAGGCGAGCAGTTCTTC.